This T cell receptor (beta chain) came from a study of cytomegalovirus exposure and HLA in healthy donors. To note about this clone: Its antigen is unidentified.

The PCR used 60 Vbeta and 13 Jbeta primers. Under the authors' procedure: Some 80 million unique TCR beta chains, some 9.9 million shared, were counted in a later analysis. This table comes from immunoSEQ multiplex PCR, and its TCRdb copy is limited to in-frame clones, with some not included. V and J calls plus clone size are reproduced from that table; the DNA served to infer D and trimming. Recorded for this sample: 95,000 to 150,000 clones. The V and J ends lost 3 bases and 2 bases respectively, with 19 bases between them. The CDR3 sequence is 17 residues long. Per the germline V gene, CDR1 is MGHRA and CDR2 is YSYEKL. Study conclusions and caveats: When analyzed later, the rates of TCR association showed variation by HLA locus, with DRB1 the most and HLA-C the fewest. Another analysis was done later, and it associated fewer than 20,000 TCR beta sequences with HLA alleles at 0.05 false discovery rate.

The sequenced material came from PBMCs. This rearrangement joins TRBV4-1 to TRBJ1-1, with D perhaps matching TRBD1 (5 bases). This clonotype originated in a young man in good health and CMV-seronegative. The CDR3 loop reads CASSHLKGRTENTEAFF. For the CDR3, the DNA is TGCGCCAGCAGCCACCTAAAGGGGAGGACGGAAAACACTGAAGCTTTCTTT.